This T cell receptor beta chain was captured by sequencing in a study of human T cells and chemical hapten exposure. On the study more broadly: Per-sample TCR yield variation was attributed mainly to small pooled library volume differences.

Individual cDNA molecules in this library carried unique molecular identifiers. TCRdb redid the calling of the RACE reads with MiXCR, one entry per CDR3 protein. The repertoire includes under 200,000 distinct CDR3 sequences, roughly a quarter of them detected once, and around 2.3% sits in the top ten. Documented time point: patch test 3, about 24 weeks after DPC sensitization. Regarding treatment: therapeutic diphenylcyclopropenone sensitization with weekly scalp DPC. General study findings and limits: Controls formed significantly fewer large CDR3 similarity clusters than expanded TCRs did. PT1 expanded TCR counts and patch test score were linked, and their correlation was positive.

Turning to this clonotype: Antigen: not known.

The source was whole blood, collected in connection with sensitization to the hapten diphenylcyclopropenone (DPC). The TCR was taken from a woman aged 18-29 years with alopecia areata. Some clones in this sample may be carry-over from other donors' samples.

CDR3 residues: CSVAGQESYEQYF. For the CDR3, the DNA is TGCAGCGTGGCGGGACAGGAGTCCTACGAGCAGTACTTC. The chain is built from TRBV29-1 and TRBJ2-7; TRBD1 matches at 8 bases. Per germline, CDR1 SQVTM and CDR2 ANQGSEA. The J segment lost 1 base and the V segment lost 6 bases, leaving 5 bases of the junction unmatched. The CDR3 is made up of 13 amino acids.